These 18 T cell receptor beta chains were sequenced from one sample in a study of T cell changes during pregnancy in multiple sclerosis. Data came from immunoSEQ multiplex PCR; TCRdb stores just in-frame clones and leaves some out. The sample has about 38,000 clones, nearly 95% seen once. The specimen was CD4+ T cells from peripheral blood mononuclear cells, collected after pregnancy. These receptors originate from a female donor in good health, enrolled as a control in a pregnancy study.

In its sample, this clone was seen a few times. The chain couples TRBV19 to TRBJ1-5; 10 bases are shared with TRBD1. The CDR3 runs to 16 residues. V lost 5 bases to trimming and J lost 4 bases; unmatched junction nucleotides: 8. CDR1 is LNHDA and CDR2 is SQIVND in the germline V gene (reference sequence). CDR3 in DNA: TGTGCCAGTAGTCCTACCGGGACAGGGGTAAATCAGCCCCAGCATTTT. Encoded protein: CASSPTGTGVNQPQHF.

The chain links TRBV19 to TRBJ1-1, with D tentatively TRBD1 (5 bases). There are 14 residues in the CDR3. Germline CDR1 and CDR2: LNHDA and SQIVND (reference sequence). V lost 5 bases, J lost 5 bases, and 15 bases lay in between. The CDR3 region has the DNA TGTGCCAGTAGTCTGGAGGGGACCCGGACTGAAGCTTTCTTT. It is translated as CASSLEGTRTEAFF.

The chain links TRBV4-1 to TRBJ1-5; 9 bases line up with TRBD1. The CDR3 contains 15 residues. Per germline, CDR1 MGHRA and CDR2 YSYEKL. Trimming cost V 1 base and J 6 bases; bases outside gene matches: 4. CDR3 protein: CASSQVGQGGQPQHF. Written as DNA, the CDR3 is TGCGCCAGCAGCCAAGTGGGACAGGGAGGTCAGCCCCAGCATTTT.

This clone was observed a handful of times. This rearrangement joins TRBV7-2 to TRBJ2-2; a possible D gene is TRBD2 (5 bases). The CDR3 is 14 residues long. Germline V gene data show CDR1 as SGHTA and CDR2 as FQGNSA. With 5 bases removed from V and 9 bases from J, the gap between germline ends came to 16 bases. The CDR3 sequence: CASSVGGTNRELFF. The CDR3 DNA sequence: TGTGCCAGCAGCGTCGGAGGAACCAACAGGGAGCTGTTTTTT.

The chain uses TRBV5-1 and TRBJ1-4; 9 bases are a match to TRBD1. This CDR3 has 15 amino acids. Germline CDR1 SGHRS, CDR2 YFSETQ. Losses at the gene ends were 0 bases for V and 5 bases for J; bases not matched to a gene: 2. DNA for the CDR3: TGCGCCAGCAGCTTGGGTGGGACAGGGAATGAAAAACTGTTTTTT. Translating gives CASSLGGTGNEKLFF. The whole variable domain, filled in from reference TRBV5-1 and TRBJ1-4, reads KAGVTQTPRYLIKTRGQQVTLSCSPISGHRSVSWYQQTPGQGLQFLFEYFSETQRNKGNFPGRFSGRQFSNSRSEMNVSTLELGDSALYLCASSLGGTGNEKLFFGSGTQLSVL.

The rearrangement joins TRBV30 to TRBJ2-2, with 7 bases fitting TRBD1. Germline CDR1 is GTSNPN and CDR2 is SVGIG (reference sequence). The CDR3 contains 14 residues. The junction had 7 bases not matched to a gene; V was cut back by 4 bases and J by 5 bases. CDR3 coding DNA: TGTGCCTGGAATAGACAGGGAAAGACCGGGGAGCTGTTTTTT. Protein sequence: CAWNRQGKTGELFF. Combining the CDR3 with reference TRBV30 and TRBJ2-2 gives the whole variable domain SQTIHQWPATLVQPVGSPLSLECTVEGTSNPNLYWYRQAAGRGLQLLFYSVGIGQISSEVPQNLSASRPQDRQFILSSKKLLLSDSGFYLCAWNRQGKTGELFFGEGSRLTVL.

The chain couples TRBV14 to TRBJ2-1; TRBD2 matches at 13 bases. Germline-derived CDR1 and CDR2 are SGHDN and FVKESK. J gave up 5 bases and V 5 bases, and 6 bases lay outside the gene matches. The CDR3 loop spans 16 amino acids. The CDR3 DNA reads as TGTGCCAGCAGCTCTCCGGGACTAGCGGGAAACAATGAGCAGTTCTTC. This sequence encodes CASSSPGLAGNNEQFF.

The chain employs TRBV18 and TRBJ2-1, with TRBD1 identical over 9 bases. Germline trimming cut 5 bases from V and 4 bases from J; bases unmatched to any gene: 6. The CDR3 has 15 residues. Looked up from germline, CDR1 is KGHSH and CDR2 is LQKENI. CDR3 region: CASSIQGARYNEQFF. The CDR3 nucleotides are TGTGCCAGCTCAATACAGGGGGCGAGGTACAATGAGCAGTTCTTC.

A single count supports this clone. This chain joins TRBV5-1 and TRBJ2-1, with 13 bases identical to TRBD2. The CDR3 consists of 15 residues. The germline V gene encodes CDR1 SGHRS and CDR2 YFSETQ. J lost 9 bases, V lost 4 bases, and 7 bases had no gene match. The CDR3 protein is CASSPGLAGASEQFF. The DNA for the CDR3 is TGCGCCAGCAGCCCTGGACTAGCGGGAGCGAGTGAGCAGTTCTTC.

The count of this clone is one. This rearrangement joins TRBV30 to TRBJ1-5; TRBD1 is a possible D gene (5 bases). The V and J ends lost 1 base and 6 bases respectively, with 10 bases between them. The CDR3 is 13 amino acids. From germline, CDR1 is GTSNPN and CDR2 SVGIG (reference sequence). CDR3 region: CAWSGQGTQPQHF. The CDR3, as DNA: TGTGCCTGGAGTGGCCAGGGTACTCAGCCCCAGCATTTT.

The V call is TRBV2, the J call TRBJ2-3; maybe TRBD2 (6 bases). Germline V gives CDR1 SNHLY, CDR2 FYNNEI. V lost 3 bases, J lost 1 base, and 11 bases lay in between. This CDR3 region has 15 residues. This chain's CDR3 is CASSDLGGGTDTQYF. The CDR3 DNA sequence: TGTGCCAGCAGTGATCTCGGCGGGGGCACAGATACGCAGTATTTT.

Here the CDR3 reads CASSPDGLYEQYF. The CDR3 coding sequence is TGTGCCAGCTCACCCGACGGACTCTACGAGCAGTACTTC. This chain links TRBV18 with TRBJ2-7; D might be TRBD2 (5 bases). CDR3 length: 13 residues. V was trimmed by 3 bases and J by 3 bases, leaving 9 bases between them. Per the germline V gene, CDR1 is KGHSH and CDR2 is LQKENI.

This chain connects TRBV28 to TRBJ1-4, with D possibly matching TRBD1 (6 bases). Germline V CDR1 and CDR2: MDHEN, SYDVKM. The CDR3 is made up of 15 amino acids. The V and J ends lost 3 bases and 5 bases respectively, with 13 bases between them. CDR3 in amino acids: CASSLAGGANEKLFF. The CDR3 DNA reads TGTGCCAGCAGTTTGGCGGGGGGGGCCAATGAAAAACTGTTTTTT.

The rearrangement uses TRBV4-1 and TRBJ2-1; 10 bases align to TRBD2. The CDR3 runs to 16 residues. Germline V lookup: CDR1 MGHRA, CDR2 YSYEKL. V shed 4 bases and J 8 bases; nucleotides not matched to a gene: 11. The CDR3 here is CASSRLRAGGPYEQFF. Written as DNA, the CDR3 is TGCGCCAGCAGCCGCCTTCGAGCGGGAGGGCCTTATGAGCAGTTCTTC.

This clone was observed a handful of times. The chain couples TRBV7-2 to TRBJ1-2; perhaps TRBD1 as D (6 bases). Germline V CDR1 and CDR2: SGHTA, FQGNSA. CDR3 size: 13 residues. Between the trimmed V and J ends, which lost 5 bases and 6 bases, there was a span of 13 bases. As DNA, the CDR3 is TGTGCCAGCAGCCGGATTGGGGGCGATGGCTACACCTTC. Its protein is CASSRIGGDGYTF.

The chain is built from TRBV5-4 and TRBJ2-7, with 9 bases that match TRBD1. This CDR3 region has 15 residues. V trimming: 5 bases; J trimming: 1 base; junction bases outside the gene matches: 7. Germline CDR1 and CDR2: SGHNT and YYREEE (reference sequence). The CDR3 region has the DNA TGTGCCAGCAGTCGGACAGGGGACTATTCCTACGAGCAGTACTTC. This translates into CASSRTGDYSYEQYF.

This clone showed up just a few times. The V and J genes are TRBV6-5 and TRBJ1-1, with D hard to call. Trimming took off 6 bases at V and 5 bases at J, with 7 bases between the two ends. CDR1 is MNHEY and CDR2 is SVGAGI in the germline V gene. The CDR3 spans 11 residues. The CDR3 reads CASRRLTEAFF. CDR3 nucleotides: TGTGCCAGCAGACGACTAACTGAAGCTTTCTTT.

The chain has TRBV18 and TRBJ1-2; D might be TRBD1 (6 bases). The CDR3 consists of 14 residues. V gave up 5 bases and J gave up 3 bases, with 13 bases separating them. Germline assignment: CDR1 KGHSH and CDR2 LQKENI. The CDR3 nucleotides are TGTGCCAGCTCATCAGGGGCAGAAGACTATGGCTACACCTTC. Translated, it gives CASSSGAEDYGYTF.